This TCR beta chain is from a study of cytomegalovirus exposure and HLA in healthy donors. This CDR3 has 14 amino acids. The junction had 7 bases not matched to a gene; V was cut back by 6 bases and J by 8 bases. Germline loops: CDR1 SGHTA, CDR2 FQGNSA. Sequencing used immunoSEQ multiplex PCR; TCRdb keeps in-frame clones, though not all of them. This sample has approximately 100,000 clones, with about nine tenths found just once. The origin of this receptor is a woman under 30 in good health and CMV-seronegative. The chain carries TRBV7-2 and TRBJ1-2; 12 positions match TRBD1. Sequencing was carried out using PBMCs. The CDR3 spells CASSPGTGGYGYTF. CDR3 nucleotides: TGTGCCAGCAGTCCCGGGACAGGGGGCTACGGCTACACCTTC.